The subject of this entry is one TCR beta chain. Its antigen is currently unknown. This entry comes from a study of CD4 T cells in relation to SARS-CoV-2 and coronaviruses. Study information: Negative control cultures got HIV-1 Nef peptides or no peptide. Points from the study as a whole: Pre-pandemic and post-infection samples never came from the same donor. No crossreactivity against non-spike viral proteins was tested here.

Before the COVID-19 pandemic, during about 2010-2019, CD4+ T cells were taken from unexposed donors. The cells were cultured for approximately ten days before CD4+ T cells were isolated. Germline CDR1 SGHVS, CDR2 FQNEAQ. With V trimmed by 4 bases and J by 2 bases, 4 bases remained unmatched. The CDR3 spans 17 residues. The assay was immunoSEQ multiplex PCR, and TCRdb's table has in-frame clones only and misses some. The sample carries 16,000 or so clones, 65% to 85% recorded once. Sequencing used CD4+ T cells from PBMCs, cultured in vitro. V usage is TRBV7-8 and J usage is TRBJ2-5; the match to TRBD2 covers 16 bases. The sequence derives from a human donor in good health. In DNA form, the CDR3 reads TGTGCCAGCAGCTGGGGACTAGCGGGAGGGTGGCAAGAGACCCAGTACTTC. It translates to CASSWGLAGGWQETQYF.